This T cell receptor (beta chain) was documented in a study of technical replicates of blood from a few donors. Trimming removed 5 bases from V and 2 bases from J, with 16 bases in between. This CDR3 is built from 16 residues. Germline V gene lookup returns CDR1 LNHDA and CDR2 SQIVND (reference sequence). TCRdb's copy holds only in-frame clones and misses some; the assay was immunoSEQ multiplex PCR. The repertoire has some 89,000 clones, approximately 95% of them found once; the top ten carry about 0.35%. This TCR was sampled from a human donor in good health. V gene TRBV19 combines with J gene TRBJ1-5, with unresolved D. The sequencing sample was made of T cells isolated from PBMCs. Written as DNA, the CDR3 is TGTGCCAGTAGTTACCGGGATCCCGGGGGCAATCAGCCCCAGCATTTT. Translated: CASSYRDPGGNQPQHF.